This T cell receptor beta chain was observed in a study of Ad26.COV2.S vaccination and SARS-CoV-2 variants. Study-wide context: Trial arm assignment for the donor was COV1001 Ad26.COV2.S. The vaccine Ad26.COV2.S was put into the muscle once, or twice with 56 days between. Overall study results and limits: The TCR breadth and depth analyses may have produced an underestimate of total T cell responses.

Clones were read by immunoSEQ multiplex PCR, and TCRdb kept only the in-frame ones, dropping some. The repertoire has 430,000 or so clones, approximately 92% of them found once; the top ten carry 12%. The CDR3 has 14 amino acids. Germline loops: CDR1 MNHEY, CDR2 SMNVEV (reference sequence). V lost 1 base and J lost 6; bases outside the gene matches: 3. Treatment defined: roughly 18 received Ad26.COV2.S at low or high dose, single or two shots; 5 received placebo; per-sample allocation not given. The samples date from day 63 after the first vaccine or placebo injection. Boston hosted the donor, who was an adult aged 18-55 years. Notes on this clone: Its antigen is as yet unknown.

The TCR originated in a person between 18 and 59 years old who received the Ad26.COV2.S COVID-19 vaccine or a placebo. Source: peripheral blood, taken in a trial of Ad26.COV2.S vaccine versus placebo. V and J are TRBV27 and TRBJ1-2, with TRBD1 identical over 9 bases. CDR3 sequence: CASSLLGTGNGYTF. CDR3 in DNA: TGTGCCAGCAGTTTATTAGGGACAGGGAATGGCTACACCTTC.